This TCR beta chain appears in the sequencing data of a study of blood T cells in healthy people across ages. The study isolated at least 7 million PBMCs from each sample. Through a sample-barcoded 5' primer and a J-beta primer mix, a second PCR was run for 7 to 11 cycles. TCRdb itself ran the 5' RACE reads through MiXCR, one entry per CDR3 protein. The repertoire holds 1.6 million or so distinct CDR3 sequences, with almost 35% as singletons. The CDR3 runs to 20 residues. The trim removed 2 bases at V and 0 bases at J, leaving 16 bases unmatched. The specimen was blood. The V call is TRBV12-3 or TRBV12-4, the J call TRBJ1-3, with 7 bases identical to TRBD1. The sequence came from a woman in her 30s in good health. CDR3 sequence: CASSLKQWRDDRDSGNTIYF. CDR3 nucleotides: TGTGCCAGCAGTTTAAAACAGTGGAGGGACGACAGGGACTCTGGAAACACCATATATTTT.